The 20 T cell receptor beta chains below all came from one sample that was sequenced in a study of pediatric ulcerative colitis. TCRdb's copy holds only in-frame clones and misses some; the assay was immunoSEQ multiplex PCR. This sample has about 4,300 clones, with 85% to 95% found just once. The sample consisted of blood. Source of these receptors: a boy aged 5-17 years who was a control in a study of pediatric ulcerative colitis.

The table lists this clone with a count of one. The chain employs TRBV28 and TRBJ2-7, with D uncertain. Trimming removed 9 bases from V and 1 base from J, with 13 bases in between. Germline lookup yields CDR1 MDHEN and CDR2 SYDVKM. The CDR3 is 13 residues long. CDR3 DNA: TGTGCCAGTTTAGGCCGGGCGTCCTACGAGCAGTACTTC. Translation: CASLGRASYEQYF.

The V and J genes are TRBV7-6 and TRBJ2-1; D remains unclear. Between the trimmed V and J ends, which lost 1 base and 4 bases, there was a span of 8 bases. CDR1 and CDR2 from the germline V gene are SGHVS and FNYEAQ. This CDR3 region has 14 residues. In nucleotides, the CDR3 is TGTGCCAGCAGCTTAGAGCGCACTTACAATGAGCAGTTCTTC. Protein: CASSLERTYNEQFF. Filled out from reference TRBV7-6 and TRBJ2-1, the complete variable domain reads GAGVSQSPRYKVTKRGQDVALRCDPISGHVSLYWYRQALGQGPEFLTYFNYEAQQDKSGLPNDRFSAERPEGSISTLTIQRTEQRDSAMYRCASSLERTYNEQFFGPGTRLTVL.

The gene calls are TRBV21-1 and TRBJ2-7; the listed D gene, TRBD2, was not tested against the DNA. TRBV21-1 is a recognized pseudogene. There are 16 residues in the CDR3. Here the CDR3 reads CASKGDGSWSSYEQYV. The CDR3 region has the DNA TGTGCCAGCAAAGGTGATGGGAGTTGGAGCTCCTACGAGCAGTACGTC.

V is TRBV5-1 and J is TRBJ2-1; D not resolved. This CDR3 region has 14 residues. V lost 0 bases to trimming and J lost 2 bases, with 6 bases between them. Germline assignment: CDR1 SGHRS and CDR2 YFSETQ. CDR3 loop: CASSLDQTYNEQFF. The CDR3 DNA reads TGCGCCAGCAGCTTGGACCAAACCTACAATGAGCAGTTCTTC.

V gene TRBV2 combines with J gene TRBJ2-3; TRBD2 matches at 11 bases. With V trimmed by 5 bases and J by 0 bases, 16 bases remained unmatched. CDR3 length: 20 amino acids. Germline-derived CDR1 and CDR2 are SNHLY and FYNNEI. CDR3 DNA: TGTGCCAGCAGTTCGATAGGACTAGCGGGCGGCCTGGCGAGCACAGATACGCAGTATTTT. It encodes CASSSIGLAGGLASTDTQYF.

This clone was observed once. The gene calls are TRBV27 and TRBJ2-1; 7 positions match TRBD2. The CDR3 is 16 residues long. The germline V gene has CDR1 MNHEY and CDR2 SMNVEV (reference sequence). J was trimmed by 8 bases and V by 0 bases; bases with no gene match: 10. The CDR3 here is CASSLSLAFLIYEQFF. In DNA form, the CDR3 reads TGTGCCAGCAGTTTATCACTAGCGTTCTTGATCTATGAGCAGTTCTTC.

The chain links TRBV7-2 to TRBJ1-2; 7 bases agree with TRBD1. From germline, CDR1 is SGHTA and CDR2 FQGNSA. V lost 1 base, J lost 4 bases, and 3 bases stayed unmatched. This CDR3 contains 14 residues. DNA for the CDR3: TGTGCCAGCAGCTTAGAGACAGGGTTCTATGGCTACACCTTC. This codes for CASSLETGFYGYTF.

This chain uses TRBV5-4 with TRBJ2-7, with TRBD2 identical over 11 bases. CDR1 and CDR2 (germline): SGHNT, YYREEE (reference sequence). The CDR3 has 15 amino acids. The trim removed 2 bases at V and 0 bases at J, leaving 1 base unmatched. The CDR3 reads CASSLGLAGSYEQYV. The CDR3 nucleotides read TGTGCCAGCAGCTTAGGACTAGCGGGCTCCTACGAGCAGTACGTC.

The CDR3 DNA is TGCGCCAGCAGCTTTACTAGCGGGAGCACAGATACGCAGTATTTT. This sequence encodes CASSFTSGSTDTQYF. The rearrangement uses TRBV5-1 and TRBJ2-3, with 9 nucleotides matching TRBD2. The CDR3 is 15 amino acids. J lost 0 bases, V lost 2 bases, and 1 base had no gene match. Germline V gene sequence: CDR1 SGHRS, CDR2 YFSETQ. Drawing the rest from reference TRBV5-1 and TRBJ2-3, the complete variable domain is KAGVTQTPRYLIKTRGQQVTLSCSPISGHRSVSWYQQTPGQGLQFLFEYFSETQRNKGNFPGRFSGRQFSNSRSEMNVSTLELGDSALYLCASSFTSGSTDTQYFGPGTRLTVL.

The J gene is TRBJ2-3, the V gene TRBV2; 7 bases are shared with TRBD2. CDR3 size: 15 residues. Germline V gene data show CDR1 as SNHLY and CDR2 as FYNNEI. The ends lost 3 bases at V and 2 bases at J; junction bases unmatched: 5. Here the CDR3 reads CASSEIGRPTDTQYF. CDR3 bases: TGTGCCAGCAGTGAGATCGGGAGGCCCACAGATACGCAGTATTTT.

The gene calls are TRBV27 and TRBJ2-1; maybe TRBD1 (7 bases). With 2 bases removed from V and 5 bases from J, the gap between germline ends came to 13 bases. CDR3 size: 15 residues. Germline V lookup: CDR1 MNHEY, CDR2 SMNVEV (reference sequence). The CDR3 nucleotides are TGTGCCAGCAGTTTACGCGGGACAGCCGACAATGAGCAGTTCTTC. Amino acids: CASSLRGTADNEQFF.

The chain has TRBV4-1 and TRBJ2-6, with 9 nucleotides matching TRBD2. The CDR3 runs 19 residues. V shed 0 bases, J shed 0 bases, and the junction held 6 bases outside the gene matches. Germline V gene sequence: CDR1 MGHRA, CDR2 YSYEKL. The CDR3 DNA reads TGCGCCAGCAGCCAAGAGCGTCTAGCGGGACCCTCTGGGGCCAACGTCCTGACTTTC. Translation gives CASSQERLAGPSGANVLTF.

V usage is TRBV10-3 and J usage is TRBJ1-2, with no clear D. The germline gives CDR1 ENHRY, CDR2 SYGVKD. The CDR3 totals 19 residues. The V gene lost 2 bases and the J gene lost 2 bases, with 24 bases spanning the gap. CDR3 amino acids: CAISEGRRSTVFTNYGYTF. The CDR3, as DNA: TGTGCCATCAGTGAGGGTAGAAGGAGCACCGTTTTTACGAACTATGGCTACACCTTC.

This sequence joins TRBV7-3 and TRBJ2-7; D not resolved. Trimming took off 2 bases at V and 5 bases at J, with 10 bases between the two ends. The CDR3 has 13 amino acids. Germline V gives CDR1 SGHTA, CDR2 FQGTGA. Here the CDR3 DNA reads TGTGCCAGCAGCTTAGTGTCCGGCAACGAGCAGTACGTC. Translation: CASSLVSGNEQYV.

CDR3: CASSLCITAQNQPQHF. CDR3 sequence (DNA): TGTGCCAGCAGTTTATGCATAACGGCGCAAAATCAGCCCCAGCATTTT. The chain recombines TRBV28 with TRBJ1-5; no firm D call. The CDR3 contains 16 residues. Trimming removed 0 bases from V and 4 bases from J, with 13 bases in between. Germline V gene data show CDR1 as MDHEN and CDR2 as SYDVKM.

The V gene is TRBV10-3, the J gene TRBJ2-3; D unclear. Germline V gene data show CDR1 as ENHRY and CDR2 as SYGVKD. V gave up 6 bases and J gave up 6 bases, with 16 bases separating them. CDR3 size: 14 residues. The CDR3 sequence is CAISSPRAPDTQYF. In nucleotides, the CDR3 is TGTGCCATCAGCTCTCCCCGAGCGCCCGATACGCAGTATTTT.

The chain links TRBV7-3 to TRBJ2-1, with TRBD2 matching 7 bases. Looked up from germline, CDR1 is SGHTA and CDR2 is FQGTGA. The CDR3 contains 16 residues. V was pared by 1 base and J by 2 bases, with 5 bases of the junction left unmatched. The DNA of the CDR3 is TGTGCCAGCAGCTTAAAGGGTCTAGCGGCCTACAATGAGCAGTTCTTC. This sequence encodes CASSLKGLAAYNEQFF.

Remarks on this clone: One end of the junction fails to match germline, which may point to a read error. The chain recombines TRBV2 with TRBJ1-4, with a possible D match to TRBD1 (6 bases). There are 14 residues in the CDR3. Germline lookup yields CDR1 SNHLY and CDR2 FYNNEI. The CDR3 bases are TGTGCCGGCAGAGGGGGTGCGGCTAATGAAAAACTGTTTTTT. This translates into CAGRGGAANEKLFF.

The gene calls are TRBV6-5 and TRBJ1-1; D is undetermined. The CDR3 totals 13 residues. Per the germline V gene, CDR1 is MNHEY and CDR2 is SVGAGI. The V gene lost 5 bases and the J gene lost 3 bases, with 10 bases spanning the gap. CDR3 in amino acids: CASSQRGYTEAFF. In DNA, the CDR3 is TGTGCCAGCAGTCAGCGGGGATACACTGAAGCTTTCTTT.

The chain links TRBV5-1 to TRBJ2-1; D possibly matches TRBD1 or TRBD2 (6 bases each). The V end was cut by 4 bases, the J end by 3 bases, with 17 bases between. Germline V lookup: CDR1 SGHRS, CDR2 YFSETQ. The CDR3 spans 16 residues. DNA for the CDR3: TGCGCCAGCAGCCAAAGGGGGGCCGGATTCTACAATGAGCAGTTCTTC. Protein: CASSQRGAGFYNEQFF.